One and the same sample provided the 18 T cell receptor beta chains below, sequenced in a study of blood T cells in healthy people across ages (dated by TCRdb to the mid-2010s). Receptors were amplified or captured by 5' RACE. Sequencing was carried out with an Illumina HiSeq 2500. The second PCR ran for about 6 to 12 cycles and used a J-beta primer mix along with a sample-barcoded 5' primer. TCRdb redid the processing of the public reads, applying fastp at Q25 and MiXCR, and retained in-frame beta chains. CDR3 protein duplicates are merged, each entry listing the most common genes and DNA. A total of roughly 2 million distinct CDR3 sequences appear in this sample, 49% of them only once. The ten biggest clones cover about 2.1% of the sample. The specimen was blood. Every receptor here comes from a woman between 40 and 55 years old in good health.

The V call is TRBV7-2, the J call TRBJ1-2; 10 nucleotides line up with TRBD1. CDR3 size: 15 residues. Losses at the gene ends were 5 bases for V and 3 bases for J; bases not matched to a gene: 6. Germline values: CDR1 SGHTA, CDR2 FQGNSA. CDR3 protein: CASSPRQGADYGYTF. The CDR3 DNA follows: TGTGCCAGCAGCCCCCGACAGGGGGCGGACTATGGCTACACCTTC.

This chain uses TRBV6-2 or TRBV6-3 with TRBJ2-1; a possible D gene is TRBD1 (6 bases). The CDR3 loop spans 15 amino acids. The V gene's germline CDR1 is MNHEY and CDR2 SVGEGT. Trimming removed 1 base at V and 8 bases at J, with 15 bases between. Written as DNA, the CDR3 is TGTGCCAGCAGTTACTTAGGACAGCCCGTTGATGAGCAGTTCTTC. Translating it yields CASSYLGQPVDEQFF.

The chain is built from TRBV20-1 and TRBJ2-5; possible D gene TRBD1, 5 bases. Between the trimmed V and J ends, which lost 0 bases and 5 bases, there was a span of 19 bases. The CDR3 totals 16 residues. CDR1 and CDR2 (germline): DFQATT, SNEGSKA (reference sequence). CDR3 sequence (DNA): TGCAGTGCTAGAGATGATGGGGTAGGGGTGTCGGAGACCCAGTACTTC. Protein product: CSARDDGVGVSETQYF.

The chain employs TRBV4-3 and TRBJ1-2, with D perhaps TRBD1 (5 bases). The CDR3 has 15 residues. CDR1 is LGHNA, CDR2 YSLEER, per germline. V gave up 2 bases and J gave up 7 bases, with 17 bases separating them. The CDR3 DNA reads as TGCGCCAGCAGCCAAACAGTCCGGGGGGTTGGTGGCTACACCTTC. It codes for CASSQTVRGVGGYTF.

The rearrangement links TRBV9 to TRBJ2-1; TRBD2 matches at 9 bases. Germline values: CDR1 SGDLS, CDR2 YYNGEE. After removal of 0 bases from V and 9 bases from J, the junction contained 10 bases not matched to a gene. There are 16 residues in the CDR3. The CDR3 DNA follows: TGTGCCAGCAGCGTAGGAGCCCAGCGGGGGGTGGTTGAGCAGTTCTTC. It codes for CASSVGAQRGVVEQFF.

This clonotype has only a few counts. For the CDR3, the DNA is TGCAGTGCTAGAGATGGGGCCAGGGATGAGCAGTTCTTC. Protein: CSARDGARDEQFF. J is TRBJ2-1 and V is TRBV20-1; TRBD1 is a possible D gene (5 bases). V gave up 0 bases and J gave up 8 bases, with 11 bases separating them. The CDR3 is made up of 13 amino acids. Germline CDR1 reads DFQATT; CDR2 reads SNEGSKA (reference sequence).

This clonotype was observed once. The chain uses TRBV24-1 and TRBJ1-2, with D tentatively TRBD1 (6 bases). The CDR3 runs 14 residues. Germline V lookup: CDR1 KGHDR, CDR2 SFDVKD. V was clipped by 4 bases and J by 3 bases, with 11 bases between them. CDR3 in amino acids: CATSEGAPHYGYTF. The CDR3 nucleotides are TGTGCCACCAGTGAGGGGGCGCCGCACTATGGCTACACCTTC.

The chain uses TRBV3-1 and TRBJ2-5; 14 bases are shared with TRBD2. This CDR3 region has 17 residues. Germline values: CDR1 LGHDT, CDR2 YNNKEL (reference sequence). Losses at the gene ends were 2 bases for V and 5 bases for J; bases not matched to a gene: 7. The CDR3 reads CASSQTRLAGGRETQYF. The CDR3, as DNA: TGTGCCAGCAGCCAAACCAGACTAGCGGGGGGGAGGGAGACCCAGTACTTC.

This clonotype was detected only a few times. The chain carries TRBV12-3 or TRBV12-4 and TRBJ2-3; TRBD1 aligns across 9 bases. After removal of 6 bases from V and 3 bases from J, the junction contained 7 bases not matched to a gene. There are 15 residues in the CDR3. In DNA, the CDR3 is TGTGCCAGCAGCCCACAGGGGGCGCTAACAGATACGCAGTATTTT. Protein product: CASSPQGALTDTQYF.

The chain employs TRBV20-1 and TRBJ2-7; D is possibly TRBD1 (6 bases). The CDR3 extends over 14 amino acids. Germline loops: CDR1 DFQATT, CDR2 SNEGSKA (reference sequence). The V end lost 6 bases, the J end lost 4 bases, and 19 bases lay between the germline ends. The DNA of the CDR3 is TGCAGTGCGGAAGACCGGGACATGTTATACGAGCAGTACTTC. This codes for CSAEDRDMLYEQYF.

The chain couples TRBV28 to TRBJ2-1; a weak D match, TRBD1 (5 bases). Trimming took 4 bases from V and 3 from J, leaving 19 bases between them. This CDR3 region has 17 residues. Germline assignment: CDR1 MDHEN and CDR2 SYDVKM. In DNA form, the CDR3 reads TGTGCCAGCAGTTCTCCGACAGCCCCCTTAGACTACAATGAGCAGTTCTTC. It yields the protein CASSSPTAPLDYNEQFF.

The chain has TRBV4-2 and TRBJ2-1; D is uncertain. The germline CDR1 and CDR2 sequences are LGHNA and YNFKEQ. With 0 bases removed from V and 8 bases from J, the gap between germline ends came to 11 bases. The CDR3 loop spans 14 amino acids. CDR3 bases: TGTGCCAGCAGCCAAGACTGGGGTTCATATGAGCAGTTCTTC. It yields the protein CASSQDWGSYEQFF.

V is TRBV20-1 and J is TRBJ1-2, with TRBD1 matching 8 bases. The CDR3 is 13 amino acids. The junction had 5 bases not matched to a gene; V was cut back by 3 bases and J by 5 bases. CDR1 and CDR2 (germline): DFQATT, SNEGSKA (reference sequence). CDR3 bases: TGCAGTGCTAGGGCGGACAGGGATTATGGCTACACCTTC. Amino acid sequence: CSARADRDYGYTF.

The rearrangement joins TRBV7-2 to TRBJ1-1; D is unresolved. The CDR3 is 15 residues long. CDR1 and CDR2 (germline): SGHTA, FQGNSA. Trimming shortened V by 1 base and J by 4 bases, and 13 bases separated the two germline ends. The DNA for the CDR3 is TGTGCCAGCAGCTTAGTTACGGGGATAGGCACTGAAGCTTTCTTT. Protein product: CASSLVTGIGTEAFF. Full variable domain (remainder filled in from reference TRBV7-2 and TRBJ1-1): GAGVSQSPSNKVTEKGKDVELRCDPISGHTALYWYRQSLGQGLEFLIYFQGNSAPDKSGLPSDRFSAERTGGSVSTLTIQRTQQEDSAVYLCASSLVTGIGTEAFFGQGTRLTVV.

Concerning this clonotype: At one boundary the junction diverges from the germline segment, which might be a read error. The chain is built from TRBV18 and TRBJ2-7; D is possibly TRBD1 or TRBD2 (5 bases each). This CDR3 contains 13 residues. Germline V CDR1 and CDR2: KGHSH, LQKENI. The CDR3 sequence is CASSRDVSCEQYF. DNA of the CDR3: TGTGCCAGCTCACGGGACGTCTCCTGCGAGCAGTACTTC.

The table lists this clonotype with a few counts. The genes are TRBV4-1 and TRBJ2-1; D is possibly TRBD2 (5 bases). This CDR3 is built from 16 residues. V gave up 0 bases and J gave up 4 bases, with 13 bases separating them. The germline CDR1 and CDR2 sequences are MGHRA and YSYEKL. DNA of the CDR3: TGCGCCAGCAGCCAAGAGCGCGTTAGCGAGTACAATGAGCAGTTCTTC. It yields the protein CASSQERVSEYNEQFF.

This clonotype was recorded a few times. V is TRBV11-2 and J is TRBJ2-4, with 9 bases lining up with TRBD2. Trimming at V came to 5 bases and at J to 5 bases, leaving 10 bases not matched to a gene. This CDR3 has 16 residues. Germline lookup yields CDR1 SGHAT and CDR2 FQNNGV. The CDR3 DNA is TGTGCCAGCAGCCCTCTGGCGGGGGGGCCTGAAAACATTCAGTACTTC. It codes for CASSPLAGGPENIQYF.

This clonotype was seen a few times. The genes are TRBV7-9 and TRBJ2-5; D gene ambiguous. V was clipped by 5 bases and J by 5 bases, with 9 bases between them. Germline lookup yields CDR1 SEHNR and CDR2 FQNEAQ (reference sequence). This CDR3 is 12 amino acids long. The CDR3 DNA reads as TGTGCCAGCAGCAGTGCTATTGAGACCCAGTACTTC. Residues: CASSSAIETQYF.